This T cell receptor (beta chain) emerged from a study of shared clonotypes between healthy human individuals. Every subset had its genomic DNA shared out evenly among several immunoSEQ plates. Using immunoSEQ multiplex PCR, the repertoire was profiled, and TCRdb retains in-frame clones only, with some absent. Seen here are 650,000 to 750,000 clones, approximately 79% observed once, and the top ten hold 1.8%. General observations from the study: Compared with memory subsets, naive subsets generally had larger estimated richness.

V dropped 0 bases and J dropped 0; count of bases not matched to a gene: 13. The V gene's germline CDR1 is LNHDA and CDR2 SQIVND (reference sequence). The CDR3 length is 20 residues. Healthy adults negative for HIV, lacking recent acute infections or vaccinations, served as donors. As to this clone: The antigen is not known.

Sequencing was done on a sample of memory CD4+ T cells sorted from blood. Subset reported: CD45RA-negative fraction. The receptor's source is a woman aged 30 to 39 in good health. The chain links TRBV19 to TRBJ1-5; 8 nucleotides line up with TRBD1. For the CDR3, the DNA is TGTGCCAGTAGTATAGAGAGAGGACAGGGCGTGGGGTATAGCAATCAGCCCCAGCATTTT. Translating gives CASSIERGQGVGYSNQPQHF.